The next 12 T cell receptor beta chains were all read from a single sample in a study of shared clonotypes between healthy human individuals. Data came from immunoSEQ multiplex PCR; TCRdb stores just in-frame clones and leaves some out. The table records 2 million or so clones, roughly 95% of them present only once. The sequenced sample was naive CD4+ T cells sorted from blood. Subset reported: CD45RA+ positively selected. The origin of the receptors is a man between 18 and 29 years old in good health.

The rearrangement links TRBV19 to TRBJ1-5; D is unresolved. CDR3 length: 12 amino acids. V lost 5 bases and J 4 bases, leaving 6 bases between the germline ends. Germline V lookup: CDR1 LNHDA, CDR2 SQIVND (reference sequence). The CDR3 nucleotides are TGTGCCAGTAGTCCGGAGAATCAGCCCCAGCATTTT. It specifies CASSPENQPQHF.

CDR3 coding DNA: TGCAGCGTCAACCCCGGGACAGGGAGCACCGGGGAGCTGTTTTTT. Amino acids: CSVNPGTGSTGELFF. The rearrangement uses TRBV29-1 and TRBJ2-2; 9 positions agree with TRBD1. The CDR3 contains 15 residues. Germline CDR1 is SQVTM and CDR2 is ANQGSEA. Trimming cost V 6 bases and J 4 bases; bases outside gene matches: 9.

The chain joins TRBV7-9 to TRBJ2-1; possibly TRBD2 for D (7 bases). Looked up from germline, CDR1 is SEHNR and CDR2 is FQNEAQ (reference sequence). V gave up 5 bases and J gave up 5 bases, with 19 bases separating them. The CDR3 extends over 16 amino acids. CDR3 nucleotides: TGTGCCAGCAGCCCTACATCGGGGGGCTATCACAATGAGCAGTTCTTC. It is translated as CASSPTSGGYHNEQFF.

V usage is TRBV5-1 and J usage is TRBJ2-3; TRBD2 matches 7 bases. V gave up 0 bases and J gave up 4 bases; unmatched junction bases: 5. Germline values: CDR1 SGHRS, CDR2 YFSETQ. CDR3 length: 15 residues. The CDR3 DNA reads TGCGCCAGCAGCTTGGTACGGGCGGGGGCAGATACGCAGTATTTT. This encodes CASSLVRAGADTQYF. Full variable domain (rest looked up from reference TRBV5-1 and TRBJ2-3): KAGVTQTPRYLIKTRGQQVTLSCSPISGHRSVSWYQQTPGQGLQFLFEYFSETQRNKGNFPGRFSGRQFSNSRSEMNVSTLELGDSALYLCASSLVRAGADTQYFGPGTRLTVL.

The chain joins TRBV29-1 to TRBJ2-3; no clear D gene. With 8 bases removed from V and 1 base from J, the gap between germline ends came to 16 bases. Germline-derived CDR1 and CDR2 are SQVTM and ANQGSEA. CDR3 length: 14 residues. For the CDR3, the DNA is TGCAGCCCCCGTAGCCTCCTCGGCACAGATACGCAGTATTTT. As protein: CSPRSLLGTDTQYF.

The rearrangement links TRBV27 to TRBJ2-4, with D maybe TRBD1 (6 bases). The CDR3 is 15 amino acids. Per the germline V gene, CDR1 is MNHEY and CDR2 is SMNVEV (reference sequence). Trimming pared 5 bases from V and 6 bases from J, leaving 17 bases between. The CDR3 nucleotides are TGTGCCAGCAGTATGACAGGCCCCGAAGTAAACATTCAGTACTTC. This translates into CASSMTGPEVNIQYF.

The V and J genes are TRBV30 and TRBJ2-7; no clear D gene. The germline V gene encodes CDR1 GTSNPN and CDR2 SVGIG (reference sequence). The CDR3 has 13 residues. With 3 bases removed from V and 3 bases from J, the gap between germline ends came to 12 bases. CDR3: CAWSPTRLYEQYF. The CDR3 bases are TGTGCCTGGAGCCCTACTCGACTCTACGAGCAGTACTTC.

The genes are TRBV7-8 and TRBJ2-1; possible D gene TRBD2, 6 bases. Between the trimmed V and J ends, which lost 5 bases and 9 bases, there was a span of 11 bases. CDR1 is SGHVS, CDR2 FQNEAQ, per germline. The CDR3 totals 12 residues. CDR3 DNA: TGTGCCAGCAGCCGTACTAGCTTTGAGCAGTTCTTC. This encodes CASSRTSFEQFF. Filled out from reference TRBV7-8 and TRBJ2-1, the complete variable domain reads GAGVSQSPRYKVAKRGQDVALRCDPISGHVSLFWYQQALGQGPEFLTYFQNEAQLDKSGLPSDRFFAERPEGSVSTLKIQRTQQEDSAVYLCASSRTSFEQFFGPGTRLTVL.

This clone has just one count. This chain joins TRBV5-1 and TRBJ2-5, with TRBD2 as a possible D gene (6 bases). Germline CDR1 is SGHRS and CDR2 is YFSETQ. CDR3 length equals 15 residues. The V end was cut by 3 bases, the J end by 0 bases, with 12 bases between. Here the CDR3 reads CASSSPRGYQETQYF. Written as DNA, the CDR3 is TGCGCCAGCAGCTCCCCCCGGGGGTACCAAGAGACCCAGTACTTC. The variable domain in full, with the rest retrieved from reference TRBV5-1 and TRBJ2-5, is KAGVTQTPRYLIKTRGQQVTLSCSPISGHRSVSWYQQTPGQGLQFLFEYFSETQRNKGNFPGRFSGRQFSNSRSEMNVSTLELGDSALYLCASSSPRGYQETQYFGPGTRLLVL.

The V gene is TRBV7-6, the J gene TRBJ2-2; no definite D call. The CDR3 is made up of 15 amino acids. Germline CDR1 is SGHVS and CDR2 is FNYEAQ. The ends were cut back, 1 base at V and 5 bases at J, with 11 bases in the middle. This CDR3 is CASSLVRVGTGELFF. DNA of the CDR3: TGTGCCAGCAGCTTAGTCCGGGTCGGAACCGGGGAGCTGTTTTTT.

The CDR3 DNA reads TGTGCCAGCAGTGGTGAAAGATATAATTCACCCCTCCACTTT. Residues: CASSGERYNSPLHF. The V and J genes are TRBV6-1 and TRBJ1-6; D not resolved. The CDR3 runs 14 residues. Germline V gene data show CDR1 as MNHNS and CDR2 as SASEGT. Trimming shortened V by 4 bases and J by 4 bases, and 8 bases separated the two germline ends.

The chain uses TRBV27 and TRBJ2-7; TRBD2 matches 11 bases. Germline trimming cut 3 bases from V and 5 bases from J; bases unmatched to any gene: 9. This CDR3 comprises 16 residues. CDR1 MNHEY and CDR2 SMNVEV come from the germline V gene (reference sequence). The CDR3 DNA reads TGTGCCAGCAGTTTTGTACTAGCGGGAGTACACCACGAGCAGTACTTC. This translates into CASSFVLAGVHHEQYF.